The next 27 T cell receptor beta chains were all read from a single sample in a study of CD8 T cells in ankylosing spondylitis (dated by TCRdb to the late 2010s). Library construction relied on 5' RACE. For sequencing, an Illumina HiSeq 2500 was employed. TCRdb reanalyzed the raw reads on its own, using fastp at Q25 for trimming and MiXCR for clone calling, and kept in-frame beta chains. A single entry per CDR3 protein holds the most common genes and DNA from its merged rows. The sample table contains 230,000 or so distinct CDR3 sequences; only one count was recorded for over 15% of them. Together, the top ten hold around 33% of the sample. What was sequenced was blood, either unsorted or a sorted T cell fraction (not recorded which). These receptors all come from a male donor with ankylosing spondylitis or in good health (not recorded which).

J is TRBJ1-1 and V is TRBV5-1; 7 nucleotides line up with TRBD1. The J segment lost 3 bases and the V segment lost 3 bases, leaving 11 bases of the junction unmatched. Germline V CDR1 and CDR2: SGHRS, YFSETQ. The CDR3 totals 16 residues. CDR3 sequence reads: CASSWEIGGADTEAFF. The CDR3 nucleotides are TGCGCCAGCAGCTGGGAGATAGGGGGCGCGGACACTGAAGCTTTCTTT.

A few counts support this clonotype. The chain has TRBV5-1 and TRBJ2-7; 9 nucleotides agree with TRBD1. CDR1 and CDR2 from the germline V gene are SGHRS and YFSETQ. This CDR3 has 17 residues. Trimming removed 4 bases from V and 5 bases from J; junction bases left unmatched: 16. The CDR3 nucleotides are TGCGCCAGCAGCAAATCCGGGACAGGGCCACCCAACCACGAGCAGTACTTC. Translating it yields CASSKSGTGPPNHEQYF.

This clonotype was recorded a few times. V is TRBV4-1 and J is TRBJ2-1, with 12 bases fitting TRBD2. In germline, CDR1 is MGHRA, CDR2 YSYEKL. The trim removed 3 bases at V and 0 bases at J, leaving 9 bases unmatched. The CDR3 sequence is 19 residues long. CDR3 loop: CASSQMTSGRTSSYNEQFF. The DNA of the CDR3 is TGCGCCAGCAGCCAGATGACTAGCGGGAGAACCTCCTCCTACAATGAGCAGTTCTTC.

This clonotype was seen ten or more times. The chain carries TRBV5-1 and TRBJ2-7; D unresolved. Germline CDR1 reads SGHRS; CDR2 reads YFSETQ. This CDR3 spans 13 amino acids. V was shortened by 2 bases and J by 6 bases, with 12 bases between the two germline ends. CDR3 region: CASSFSSLAEQYF. The CDR3 nucleotides read TGCGCCAGCAGCTTTTCATCTCTGGCCGAGCAGTACTTC. The whole variable domain, remainder taken from reference TRBV5-1 and TRBJ2-7, is KAGVTQTPRYLIKTRGQQVTLSCSPISGHRSVSWYQQTPGQGLQFLFEYFSETQRNKGNFPGRFSGRQFSNSRSEMNVSTLELGDSALYLCASSFSSLAEQYFGPGTRLTVT.

This clonotype was found a few times. The J gene is TRBJ2-3, the V gene TRBV24-1, with D possibly being TRBD1 (7 bases). Trimming removed 5 bases from V and 7 bases from J, with 15 bases in between. The CDR3 consists of 14 residues. Germline CDR1 and CDR2: KGHDR and SFDVKD. As DNA, the CDR3 is TGTGCCACCAGTGGCATACAGGGGAGGAATACGCAGTATTTT. It codes for CATSGIQGRNTQYF.

The chain uses TRBV9 and TRBJ2-1; 9 bases are a match to TRBD1. Germline values: CDR1 SGDLS, CDR2 YYNGEE. CDR3 length: 15 amino acids. V dropped 4 bases and J dropped 7; count of bases not matched to a gene: 9. CDR3 sequence reads: CASSPGQGNGNEQFF. The CDR3, as DNA: TGTGCCAGCAGCCCTGGACAGGGGAATGGGAATGAGCAGTTCTTC.

This clonotype was counted only a few times. The genes are TRBV29-1 and TRBJ2-5; perhaps TRBD1 as D (6 bases). Germline values: CDR1 SQVTM, CDR2 ANQGSEA. The CDR3 runs 13 residues. V shed 3 bases and J shed 3 bases, with 11 bases lying between them. The CDR3 nucleotides read TGCAGCGTTGATCCCCCAGGGGAAGAGACCCAGTACTTC. Protein: CSVDPPGEETQYF.

This clonotype was recorded many times. V usage is TRBV7-6 and J usage is TRBJ2-7; the D call may be TRBD1 or TRBD2 (5 bases each). V lost 5 bases, J lost 1 base, and 15 bases lay in between. Germline V gene data show CDR1 as SGHVS and CDR2 as FNYEAQ. The CDR3 is 15 amino acids. CDR3: CASSDVGVYSYEQYF. The CDR3 DNA sequence: TGTGCCAGCAGCGACGTGGGGGTATATTCCTACGAGCAGTACTTC.

The rearrangement links TRBV4-2 to TRBJ2-1; possibly TRBD2 for D (6 bases). From germline, CDR1 is LGHNA and CDR2 YNFKEQ. The CDR3 runs 14 residues. Trimming shortened V by 1 base and J by 6 bases, and 10 bases separated the two germline ends. The CDR3 spells CASSQVGGTNEQFF. Written as DNA, the CDR3 is TGTGCCAGCAGCCAAGTTGGCGGGACCAATGAGCAGTTCTTC.

This clonotype occurred a few times. The chain employs TRBV12-3 or TRBV12-4 and TRBJ2-3; the D gene is possibly TRBD2 (6 bases). Trimming took off 4 bases at V and 5 bases at J, with 16 bases between the two ends. CDR3 size: 15 residues. The CDR3 DNA reads as TGTGCCAGCAGTTCGGACTATTCCCCAGGAGATACGCAGTATTTT. Translation gives CASSSDYSPGDTQYF.

J is TRBJ2-1 and V is TRBV12-3 or TRBV12-4; TRBD2 matches at 15 bases. Trimming removed 5 bases from V and 7 bases from J; junction bases left unmatched: 12. The length of the CDR3 is 18 residues. In DNA, the CDR3 is TGTGCCAGCAGTCATGGGACTAGCGGGAGGCTATCTATAAATGAGCAGTTCTTC. Encoded protein: CASSHGTSGRLSINEQFF.

The CDR3 coding sequence is TGCAGCGTTGGGGGGGTGCAGTTCTTC. Its translation is CSVGGVQFF. The chain has TRBV29-1 and TRBJ2-1, with D possibly being TRBD2 (6 bases). The CDR3 has 9 residues. V was clipped by 4 bases and J by 12 bases, with 7 bases between them. Germline V gives CDR1 SQVTM, CDR2 ANQGSEA.

This clonotype was recorded at least ten times. The rearrangement uses TRBV20-1 and TRBJ2-1, with 7 bases lining up with TRBD1. This CDR3 is built from 15 residues. V lost 1 base and J lost 3; bases outside the gene matches: 6. Looked up from germline, CDR1 is DFQATT and CDR2 is SNEGSKA (reference sequence). CDR3 coding DNA: TGCAGTGCTAGAGGTTCCGGGACAGTCTACAATGAGCAGTTCTTC. Translation gives CSARGSGTVYNEQFF.

CDR3 coding DNA: TGTGCCAGCAGTTTTATAGACAATCAGCCCCAGCATTTT. Amino acid sequence: CASSFIDNQPQHF. This chain connects TRBV12-3 or TRBV12-4 to TRBJ1-5; D remains ambiguous. Trimming removed 3 bases at V and 3 bases at J, with 6 bases between. The CDR3 covers 13 residues.

The V gene is TRBV5-1, the J gene TRBJ2-2; D gene ambiguous. V lost 0 bases and J 1 base, leaving 4 bases between the germline ends. CDR3 length equals 14 residues. In germline, CDR1 is SGHRS, CDR2 YFSETQ. Written as DNA, the CDR3 is TGCGCCAGCAGCTTGGTCTTGAACACCGGGGAGCTGTTTTTT. Amino acids: CASSLVLNTGELFF.

This rearrangement joins TRBV7-9 to TRBJ2-2; possibly TRBD2 for D (6 bases). The CDR3 totals 16 residues. V gave up 2 bases and J gave up 5 bases, with 15 bases separating them. Germline V CDR1 and CDR2: SEHNR, FQNEAQ (reference sequence). CDR3 in DNA: TGTGCCAGCAGCTTAAGCGGGCAGGGCGTAACCGGGGAGCTGTTTTTT. It translates to CASSLSGQGVTGELFF.

This clonotype was detected once. This chain joins TRBV12-3 or TRBV12-4 and TRBJ2-1, with D possibly being TRBD2 (6 bases). Trimming removed 2 bases from V and 7 bases from J, with 12 bases in between. CDR3 length equals 14 residues. The CDR3 region has the DNA TGTGCCAGCAGTTTACTTGACGGGAGTAATGAGCAGTTCTTC. It yields the protein CASSLLDGSNEQFF.

The V and J genes are TRBV6-2 or TRBV6-3 and TRBJ2-1, with D perhaps TRBD2 (5 bases). The CDR3 is 18 residues long. CDR1 is MNHEY and CDR2 is SVGEGT in the germline V gene. V lost 0 bases and J 4 bases, leaving 19 bases between the germline ends. CDR3 bases: TGTGCCAGCAGTTACTCGTGGCTAGCCGGAATGATTTACAATGAGCAGTTCTTC. Translation gives CASSYSWLAGMIYNEQFF.

In its sample, this clonotype was seen a few times. The chain is built from TRBV24-1 and TRBJ2-2; 9 bases agree with TRBD2. Trimming cost V 2 bases and J 0 bases; bases outside gene matches: 0. Germline lookup yields CDR1 KGHDR and CDR2 SFDVKD. The CDR3 extends over 16 amino acids. Here the CDR3 DNA reads TGTGCCACCAGTGATTCTAGCGGGGCGAACACCGGGGAGCTGTTTTTT. It specifies CATSDSSGANTGELFF.

This clonotype has a handful of counts. V is TRBV5-5 and J is TRBJ1-2, with D possibly TRBD1 on 5 matching bases. This CDR3 is built from 14 residues. V was clipped by 0 bases and J by 13 bases, with 19 bases between them. Germline values: CDR1 SGHKS, CDR2 YYEKEE (reference sequence). The CDR3 DNA reads as TGTGCCAGCAGCTTGGAGCATGGACACCGTGGGTGCACCTTC. Its translation is CASSLEHGHRGCTF.

The gene calls are TRBV10-3 and TRBJ1-1; D not certain. In germline, CDR1 is ENHRY, CDR2 SYGVKD. V was trimmed by 4 bases and J by 1 base, leaving 4 bases between them. The CDR3 covers 12 residues. DNA for the CDR3: TGTGCCATCAGTGGGCAGAACACTGAAGCTTTCTTT. Amino acids: CAISGQNTEAFF.

The chain combines TRBV11-2 with TRBJ2-5, with D possibly matching TRBD1 (5 bases). The CDR3 contains 13 residues. Germline V CDR1 and CDR2: SGHAT, FQNNGV. The V end was cut by 2 bases, the J end by 5 bases, with 9 bases between. The CDR3 DNA follows: TGTGCCAGCAGCTTACCAGGGTTGGAGACCCAGTACTTC. Translation gives CASSLPGLETQYF.

In this sample, this clonotype turned up a few times. This sequence joins TRBV27 and TRBJ2-7; D ambiguous. The CDR3 runs 12 residues. V lost 4 bases and J 3 bases, leaving 7 bases between the germline ends. Looked up from germline, CDR1 is MNHEY and CDR2 is SMNVEV (reference sequence). The CDR3 sequence: CASSSFSYEQYF. In nucleotides, the CDR3 is TGTGCCAGCAGTTCGTTCAGCTACGAGCAGTACTTC.

The chain joins TRBV5-5 to TRBJ2-1; unclear D gene. The length of the CDR3 is 13 residues. V was pared by 0 bases and J by 4 bases, with 5 bases between. CDR1 and CDR2 from the germline V gene are SGHKS and YYEKEE (reference sequence). The CDR3 DNA reads as TGTGCCAGCAGCTTGGCTCGATACAATGAGCAGTTCTTC. It translates to CASSLARYNEQFF.

This clonotype was detected once. The genes are TRBV6-5 and TRBJ2-5; TRBD2 aligns across 10 bases. In germline, CDR1 is MNHEY, CDR2 SVGAGI. After removal of 0 bases from V and 3 bases from J, the junction contained 7 bases not matched to a gene. The CDR3 is made up of 17 amino acids. The CDR3: CASSYSPLGLAEETQYF. Written as DNA, the CDR3 is TGTGCCAGCAGTTACTCACCCCTCGGACTAGCGGAAGAGACCCAGTACTTC.

This clonotype was detected a few times. This sequence joins TRBV27 and TRBJ1-1, with D maybe TRBD1 (6 bases). The ends were cut back, 0 bases at V and 3 bases at J, with 11 bases in the middle. In germline, CDR1 is MNHEY, CDR2 SMNVEV (reference sequence). This CDR3 comprises 15 residues. The CDR3, as DNA: TGTGCCAGCAGTTTATCGGCGGGGGGCTACACTGAAGCTTTCTTT. This gives the protein CASSLSAGGYTEAFF.

This clonotype was detected only a few times. The V and J genes are TRBV4-1 and TRBJ1-1; D may be TRBD1 (6 bases). The CDR3 totals 15 residues. With 5 bases removed from V and 1 base from J, the gap between germline ends came to 14 bases. Germline-derived CDR1 and CDR2 are MGHRA and YSYEKL. The CDR3 coding sequence is TGCGCCAGCAGCTCCGGATGGACAGCGAACACTGAAGCTTTCTTT. Translation gives CASSSGWTANTEAFF.